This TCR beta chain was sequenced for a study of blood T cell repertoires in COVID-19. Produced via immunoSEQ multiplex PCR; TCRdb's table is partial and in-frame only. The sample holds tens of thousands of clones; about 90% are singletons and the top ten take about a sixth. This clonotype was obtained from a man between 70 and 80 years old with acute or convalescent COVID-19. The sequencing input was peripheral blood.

In nucleotides, the CDR3 is TGTGCCAGCAGCTTATATGATGGGGCTTGGGCTTTCTTT. Translating gives CASSLYDGAWAFF. The genes are TRBV7-9 and TRBJ1-1; weak D call: TRBD1 (5 bases). This CDR3 comprises 13 residues. CDR1 and CDR2 from the germline V gene are SEHNR and FQNEAQ (reference sequence). Trimming removed 2 bases at V and 11 bases at J, with 15 bases between.